The 8 T cell receptor beta chains given below trace back to one sample, sequenced in a study of blood T cell repertoires in COVID-19. Clones were read by immunoSEQ multiplex PCR, and TCRdb kept only the in-frame ones, dropping some. The sample includes roughly 200,000 clones, approximately 81% seen only once; the top ten take more than 9%. Sequencing used peripheral blood. Source of these receptors: a woman of 80 years or more with COVID-19, enrolled during active disease.

The chain has TRBV6-5 and TRBJ1-1; TRBD1 is a possible D gene (5 bases). CDR1 is MNHEY, CDR2 SVGAGI, per germline. Trimming shortened V by 5 bases and J by 7 bases, and 11 bases separated the two germline ends. The CDR3 length is 12 residues. In nucleotides, the CDR3 is TGTGCCAGCAGTACCGACAGTATTGAAGCTTTCTTT. This codes for CASSTDSIEAFF.

The CDR3 loop reads CASASGGHNEQFF. DNA of the CDR3: TGTGCCTCCGCTAGCGGGGGCCACAATGAGCAGTTCTTC. The chain joins TRBV10-3 to TRBJ2-1; 10 bases align to TRBD2. The J segment lost 5 bases and the V segment lost 11 bases, leaving 6 bases of the junction unmatched. Germline CDR1 reads ENHRY; CDR2 reads SYGVKD. This CDR3 is built from 13 residues.

This chain uses TRBV6-1 with TRBJ2-7, with no clear D. The CDR3 extends over 11 amino acids. Germline V gene sequence: CDR1 MNHNS, CDR2 SASEGT. V was shortened by 1 base and J by 10 bases, with 8 bases between the two germline ends. CDR3 sequence: CASSEVSQQYF. The DNA of the CDR3 is TGTGCCAGCAGTGAAGTGAGTCAACAGTACTTC.

This rearrangement joins TRBV2 to TRBJ2-2; TRBD1 matches at 8 bases. With 7 bases clipped from V and 7 bases from J, the junction kept 5 bases outside the gene matches. The CDR3 contains 13 residues. Germline V gene sequence: CDR1 SNHLY, CDR2 FYNNEI. CDR3: CASTDRGDGELFF. CDR3 nucleotide sequence: TGTGCCAGCACCGACAGGGGTGACGGGGAGCTGTTTTTT.

The genes are TRBV5-6 and TRBJ2-7; unclear D gene. V was clipped by 0 bases and J by 0 bases, with 13 bases between them. The CDR3 extends over 16 amino acids. Germline assignment: CDR1 SGHDT and CDR2 YYEEEE. The CDR3 nucleotides read TGTGCCAGCAGCTTGGTGGGCATCCAACACTCCTACGAGCAGTACGTC. Translating it yields CASSLVGIQHSYEQYV.

The sample holds a few counts of this clone. The chain joins TRBV5-4 to TRBJ2-1; 10 bases are shared with TRBD2. V lost 4 bases and J lost 0; bases outside the gene matches: 10. CDR3 length equals 18 residues. Germline CDR1 SGHNT, CDR2 YYREEE (reference sequence). CDR3 amino acids: CASSPGLAASNSYNEQFF. The CDR3 coding sequence is TGTGCCAGCAGCCCCGGACTAGCGGCATCGAACTCCTACAATGAGCAGTTCTTC.

The CDR3 reads CASSRKTGGRGTEAFF. Here the CDR3 DNA reads TGTGCCAGCAGCCGGAAGACAGGGGGCCGGGGCACTGAAGCTTTCTTT. The chain uses TRBV3-1 (or the pseudogene TRBV3-2) and TRBJ1-1, with 10 bases matching TRBD1. Germline V gene lookup returns CDR1 LGHDT and CDR2 YNNKEL (reference sequence). The CDR3 is 16 amino acids. J gave up 4 bases and V 4 bases, and 9 bases lay outside the gene matches.

This rearrangement joins TRBV27 to TRBJ1-2, with D perhaps TRBD1 (6 bases). Germline assignment: CDR1 MNHEY and CDR2 SMNVEV (reference sequence). The CDR3 has 14 amino acids. The V and J ends lost 5 bases and 5 bases respectively, with 15 bases between them. The CDR3 protein is CASSPDGQGYGYTF. In nucleotides, the CDR3 is TGTGCCAGCAGTCCGGACGGGCAGGGGTATGGCTACACCTTC.